What follows is one TCR beta chain and its context. Its antigen is currently unknown. This specimen belongs to a study of graft-versus-host responses after intestinal transplantation. As for the study in general: Isolated intestinal, liver-intestinal, or multivisceral transplants were what recipients had. Every recipient had anti-thymocyte globulin induction and around 3 years of tacrolimus plus steroids. Points from the study as a whole: GvH clones were found in recipient marrow; some appeared first in ileum or blood. Where graft-donor T cell macrochimerism was present, patients had high graft-versus-host to host-versus-graft clonal ratios in allografts.

Germline CDR1 is KGHSH and CDR2 is LQKENI. The CDR3 is made up of 15 amino acids. Losses at the gene ends were 5 bases for V and 5 bases for J; bases not matched to a gene: 9. Clones were read by immunoSEQ multiplex PCR, and TCRdb kept only the in-frame ones, dropping some. The sample has 30,000 to 50,000 clones, about 95% seen once. The sequencing here drew on unstimulated CD8+ T cells sorted from spleen or lymph node cells, taken before transplant. J is TRBJ2-5 and V is TRBV18; 9 bases are a match to TRBD1. This TCR came from a human donor who was the organ donor for an intestinal transplant. CDR3 in amino acids: CASSSVGTGLETQYF. CDR3 nucleotide sequence: TGTGCCAGCTCATCGGTGGGGACAGGGTTGGAGACCCAGTACTTC.